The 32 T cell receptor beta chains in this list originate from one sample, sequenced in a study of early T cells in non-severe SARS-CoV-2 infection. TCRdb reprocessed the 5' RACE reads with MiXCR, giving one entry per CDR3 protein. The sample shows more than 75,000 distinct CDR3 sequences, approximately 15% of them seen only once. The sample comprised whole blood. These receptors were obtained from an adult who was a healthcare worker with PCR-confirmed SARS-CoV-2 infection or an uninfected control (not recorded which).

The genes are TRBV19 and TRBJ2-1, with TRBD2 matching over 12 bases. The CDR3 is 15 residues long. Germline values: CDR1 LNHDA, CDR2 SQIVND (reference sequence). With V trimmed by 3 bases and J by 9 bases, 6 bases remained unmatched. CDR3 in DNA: TGTGCCAGTAGTATTTCTAGCGGGGGGGACGTTGAGCAGTTCTTC. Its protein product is CASSISSGGDVEQFF.

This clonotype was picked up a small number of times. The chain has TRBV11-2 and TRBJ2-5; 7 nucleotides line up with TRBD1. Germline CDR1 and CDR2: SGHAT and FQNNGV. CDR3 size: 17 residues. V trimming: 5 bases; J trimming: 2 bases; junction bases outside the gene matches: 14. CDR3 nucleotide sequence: TGTGCCAGCAGCCCCCGAACCGGGACAGATACTCAAGAGACCCAGTACTTC. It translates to CASSPRTGTDTQETQYF.

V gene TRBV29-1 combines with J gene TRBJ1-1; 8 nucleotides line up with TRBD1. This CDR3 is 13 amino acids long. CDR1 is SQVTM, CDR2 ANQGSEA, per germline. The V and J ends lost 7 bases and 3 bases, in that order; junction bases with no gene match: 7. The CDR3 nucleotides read TGCAGCGCAACCAGGGGGCGAGACACTGAAGCTTTCTTT. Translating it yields CSATRGRDTEAFF.

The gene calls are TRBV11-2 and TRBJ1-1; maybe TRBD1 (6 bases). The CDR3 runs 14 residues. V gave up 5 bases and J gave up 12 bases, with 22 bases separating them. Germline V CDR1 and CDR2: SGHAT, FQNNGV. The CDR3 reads CASSTPGQGLLTFF. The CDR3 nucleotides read TGTGCCAGCAGCACGCCGGGCCAGGGGTTATTGACTTTCTTT.

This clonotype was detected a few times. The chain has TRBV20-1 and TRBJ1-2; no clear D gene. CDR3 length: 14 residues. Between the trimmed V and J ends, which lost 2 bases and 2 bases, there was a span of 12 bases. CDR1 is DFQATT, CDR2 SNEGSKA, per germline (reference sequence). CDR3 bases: TGCAGTGCTAGATCTCCGGACCGGAACTATGGCTACACCTTC. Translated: CSARSPDRNYGYTF.

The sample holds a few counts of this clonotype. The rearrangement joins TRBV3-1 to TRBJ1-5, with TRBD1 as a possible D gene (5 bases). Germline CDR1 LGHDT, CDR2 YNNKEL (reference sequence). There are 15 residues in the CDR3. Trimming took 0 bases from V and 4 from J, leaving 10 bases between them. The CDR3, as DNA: TGTGCCAGCAGCCAAGACTTGCAGGGTAATCAGCCCCAGCATTTT. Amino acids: CASSQDLQGNQPQHF.

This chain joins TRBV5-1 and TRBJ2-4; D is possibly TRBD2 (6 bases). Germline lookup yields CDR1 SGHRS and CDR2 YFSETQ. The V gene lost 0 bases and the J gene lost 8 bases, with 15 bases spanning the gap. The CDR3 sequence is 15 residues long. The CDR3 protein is CASSLAVAAQDIQYF. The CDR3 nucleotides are TGCGCCAGCAGCTTGGCGGTAGCGGCCCAGGACATTCAGTACTTC.

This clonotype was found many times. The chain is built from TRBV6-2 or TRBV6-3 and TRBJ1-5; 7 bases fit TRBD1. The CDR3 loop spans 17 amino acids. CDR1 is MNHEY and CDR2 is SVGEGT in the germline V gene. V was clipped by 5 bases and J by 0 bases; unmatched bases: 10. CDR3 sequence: CASSQRQGRISNQPQHF. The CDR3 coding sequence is TGTGCCAGCAGTCAGCGACAGGGCCGTATTAGCAATCAGCCCCAGCATTTT.

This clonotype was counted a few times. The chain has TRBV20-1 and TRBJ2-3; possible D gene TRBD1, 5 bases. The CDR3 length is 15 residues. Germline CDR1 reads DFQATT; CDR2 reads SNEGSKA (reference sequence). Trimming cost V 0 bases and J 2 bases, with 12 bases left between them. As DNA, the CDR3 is TGCAGTGCTAGAGATTCCAGGGCCCCCACAGATACGCAGTATTTT. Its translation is CSARDSRAPTDTQYF.

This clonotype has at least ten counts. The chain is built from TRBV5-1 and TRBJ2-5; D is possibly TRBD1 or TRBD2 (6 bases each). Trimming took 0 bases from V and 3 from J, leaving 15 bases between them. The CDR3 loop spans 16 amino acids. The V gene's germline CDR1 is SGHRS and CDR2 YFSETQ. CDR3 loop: CASSLVQGGIEETQYF. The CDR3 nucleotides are TGCGCCAGCAGCTTGGTCCAAGGGGGGATAGAAGAGACCCAGTACTTC.

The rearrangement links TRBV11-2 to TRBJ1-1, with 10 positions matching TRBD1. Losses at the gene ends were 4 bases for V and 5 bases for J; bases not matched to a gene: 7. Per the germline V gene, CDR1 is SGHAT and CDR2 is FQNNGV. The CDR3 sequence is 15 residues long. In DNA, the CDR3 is TGTGCCAGCAGCTGGAATCGGGACAGGGGAACTGAAGCTTTCTTT. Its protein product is CASSWNRDRGTEAFF.

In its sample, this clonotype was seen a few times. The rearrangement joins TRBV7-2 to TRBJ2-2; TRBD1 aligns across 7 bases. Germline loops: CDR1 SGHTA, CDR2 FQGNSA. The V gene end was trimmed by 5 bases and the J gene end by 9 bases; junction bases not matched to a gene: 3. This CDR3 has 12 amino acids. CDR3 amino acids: CASSIQGRELFF. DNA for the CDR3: TGTGCCAGCAGCATACAGGGGAGGGAGCTGTTTTTT.

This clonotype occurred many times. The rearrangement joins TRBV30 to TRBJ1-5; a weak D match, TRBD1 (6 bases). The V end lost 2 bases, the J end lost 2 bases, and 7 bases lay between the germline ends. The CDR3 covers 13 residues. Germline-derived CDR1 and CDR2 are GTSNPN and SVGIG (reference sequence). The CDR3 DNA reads TGTGCCTGGAGTTCAGGGGGCAATCAGCCCCAGCATTTT. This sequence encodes CAWSSGGNQPQHF.

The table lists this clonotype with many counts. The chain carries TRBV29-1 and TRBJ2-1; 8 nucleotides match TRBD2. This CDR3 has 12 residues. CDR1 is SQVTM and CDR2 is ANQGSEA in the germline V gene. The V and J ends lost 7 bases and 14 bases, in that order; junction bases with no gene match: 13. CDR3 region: CSAGETGTRKFF. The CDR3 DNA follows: TGCAGCGCCGGGGAAACCGGGACTAGGAAGTTCTTC.

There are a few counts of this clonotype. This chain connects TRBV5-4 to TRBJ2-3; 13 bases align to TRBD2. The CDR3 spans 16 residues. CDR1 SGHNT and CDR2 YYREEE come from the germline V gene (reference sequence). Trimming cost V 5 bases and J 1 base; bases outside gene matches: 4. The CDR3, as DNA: TGTGCCAGCAGTACCGGACTAGCGGGGGGCACAGATACGCAGTATTTT. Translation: CASSTGLAGGTDTQYF.

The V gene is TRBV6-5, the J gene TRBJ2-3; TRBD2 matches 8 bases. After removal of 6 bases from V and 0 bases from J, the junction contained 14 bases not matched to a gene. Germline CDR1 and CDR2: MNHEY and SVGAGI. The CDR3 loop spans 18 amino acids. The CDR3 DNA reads TGTGCCAGCAGAAGCTACACCCGAGCGGGGGACAGCACAGATACGCAGTATTTT. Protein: CASRSYTRAGDSTDTQYF.

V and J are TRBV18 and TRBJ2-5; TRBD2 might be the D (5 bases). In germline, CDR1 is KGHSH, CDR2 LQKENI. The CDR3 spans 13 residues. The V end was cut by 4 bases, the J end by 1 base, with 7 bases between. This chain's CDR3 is CASSRRPQETQYF. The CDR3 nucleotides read TGTGCCAGCTCACGGAGGCCCCAAGAGACCCAGTACTTC.

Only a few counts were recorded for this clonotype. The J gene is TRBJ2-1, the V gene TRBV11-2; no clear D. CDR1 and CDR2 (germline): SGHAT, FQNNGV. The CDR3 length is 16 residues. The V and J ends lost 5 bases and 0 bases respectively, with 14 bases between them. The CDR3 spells CASSPPGPSSYNEQFF. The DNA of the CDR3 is TGTGCCAGCAGCCCCCCCGGCCCCAGCTCCTACAATGAGCAGTTCTTC.

This CDR3 reads CSVELVGSYEQYF. CDR3 nucleotides: TGCAGCGTTGAACTAGTGGGCTCCTACGAGCAGTACTTC. The chain combines TRBV29-1 with TRBJ2-7; D ambiguous. Looked up from germline, CDR1 is SQVTM and CDR2 is ANQGSEA. Trimming pared 2 bases from V and 0 bases from J, leaving 8 bases between. CDR3 size: 13 residues.

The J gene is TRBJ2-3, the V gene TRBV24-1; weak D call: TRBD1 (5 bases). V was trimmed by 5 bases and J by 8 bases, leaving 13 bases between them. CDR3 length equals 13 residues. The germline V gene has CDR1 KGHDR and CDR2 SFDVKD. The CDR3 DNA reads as TGTGCCACCAGTGCGGATGTAGGGGTTACGCAGTATTTT. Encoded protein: CATSADVGVTQYF.

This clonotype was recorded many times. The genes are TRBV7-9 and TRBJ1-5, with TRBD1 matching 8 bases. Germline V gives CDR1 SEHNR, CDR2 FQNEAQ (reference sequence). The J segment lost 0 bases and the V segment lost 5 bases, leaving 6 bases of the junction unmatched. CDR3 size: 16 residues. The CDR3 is CASSNSRGLSNQPQHF. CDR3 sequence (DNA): TGTGCCAGCAGCAACAGCAGGGGGCTTAGCAATCAGCCCCAGCATTTT.

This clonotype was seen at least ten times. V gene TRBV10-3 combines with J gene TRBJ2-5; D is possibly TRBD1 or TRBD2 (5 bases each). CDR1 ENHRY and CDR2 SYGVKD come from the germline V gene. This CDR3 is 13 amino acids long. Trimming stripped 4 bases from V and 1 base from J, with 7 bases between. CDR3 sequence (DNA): TGTGCCATCAGTGTAGGGACCCAAGAGACCCAGTACTTC. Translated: CAISVGTQETQYF.

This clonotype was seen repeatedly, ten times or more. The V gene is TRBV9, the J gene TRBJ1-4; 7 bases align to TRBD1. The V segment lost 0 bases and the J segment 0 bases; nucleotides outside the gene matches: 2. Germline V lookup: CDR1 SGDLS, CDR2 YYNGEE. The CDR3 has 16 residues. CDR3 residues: CASSVGDSATNEKLFF. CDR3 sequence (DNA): TGTGCCAGCAGCGTAGGGGACAGCGCAACTAATGAAAAACTGTTTTTT.

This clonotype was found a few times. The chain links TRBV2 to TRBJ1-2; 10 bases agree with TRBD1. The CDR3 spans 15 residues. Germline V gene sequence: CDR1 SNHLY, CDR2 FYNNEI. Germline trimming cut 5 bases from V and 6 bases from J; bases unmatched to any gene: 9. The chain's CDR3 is CASSSRDRGGNGYTF. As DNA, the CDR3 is TGTGCCAGCAGTTCCCGGGACAGGGGCGGGAATGGCTACACCTTC.

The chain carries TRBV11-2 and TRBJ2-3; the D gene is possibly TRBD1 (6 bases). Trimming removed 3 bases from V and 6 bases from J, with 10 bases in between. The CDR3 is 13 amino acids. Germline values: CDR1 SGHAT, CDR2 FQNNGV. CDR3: CASSFQGLDTQYF. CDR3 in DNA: TGTGCCAGCAGCTTCCAGGGGTTGGATACGCAGTATTTT.

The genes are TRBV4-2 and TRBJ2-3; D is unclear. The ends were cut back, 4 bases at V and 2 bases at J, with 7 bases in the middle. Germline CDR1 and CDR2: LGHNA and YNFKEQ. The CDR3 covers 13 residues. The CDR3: CASSPPNTDTQYF. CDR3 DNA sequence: TGTGCCAGCAGCCCCCCGAACACAGATACGCAGTATTTT.

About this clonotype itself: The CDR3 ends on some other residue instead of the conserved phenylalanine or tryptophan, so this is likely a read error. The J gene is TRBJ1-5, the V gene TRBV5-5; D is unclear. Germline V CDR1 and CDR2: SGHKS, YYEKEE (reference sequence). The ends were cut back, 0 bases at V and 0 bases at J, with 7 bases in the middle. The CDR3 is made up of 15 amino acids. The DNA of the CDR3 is TGTGCCAGCAGCTTGGTTGACGCTAGCAATCAGCCCCAGCATTCT. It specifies CASSLVDASNQPQHS.

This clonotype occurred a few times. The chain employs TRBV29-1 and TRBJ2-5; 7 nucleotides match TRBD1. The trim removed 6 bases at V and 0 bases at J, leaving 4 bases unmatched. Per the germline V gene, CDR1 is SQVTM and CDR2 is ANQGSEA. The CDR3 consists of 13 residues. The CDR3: CSVPGQYQETQYF. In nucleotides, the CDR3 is TGCAGCGTACCGGGACAGTACCAAGAGACCCAGTACTTC.

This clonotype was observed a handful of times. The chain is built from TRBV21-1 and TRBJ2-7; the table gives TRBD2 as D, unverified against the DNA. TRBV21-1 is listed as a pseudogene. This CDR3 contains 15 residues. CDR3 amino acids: CASSKGAKRGYEQYF. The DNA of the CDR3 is TGTGCCAGCAGCAAAGGCGCCAAGCGGGGGTACGAGCAGTACTTC.

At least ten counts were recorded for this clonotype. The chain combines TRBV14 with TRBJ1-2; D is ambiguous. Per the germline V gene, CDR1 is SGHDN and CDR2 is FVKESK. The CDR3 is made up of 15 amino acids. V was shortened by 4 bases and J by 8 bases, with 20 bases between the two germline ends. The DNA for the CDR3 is TGTGCCAGCAGCCCACTTGGGCGGGCCGTGGGAGGCTACACCTTC. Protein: CASSPLGRAVGGYTF.

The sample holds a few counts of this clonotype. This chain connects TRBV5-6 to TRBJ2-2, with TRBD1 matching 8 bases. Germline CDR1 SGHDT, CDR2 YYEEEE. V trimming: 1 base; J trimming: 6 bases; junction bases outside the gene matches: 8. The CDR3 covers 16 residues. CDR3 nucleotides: TGTGCCAGCAGCTTGTTTGGACAGGGTTACGCCGGGGAGCTGTTTTTT. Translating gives CASSLFGQGYAGELFF.

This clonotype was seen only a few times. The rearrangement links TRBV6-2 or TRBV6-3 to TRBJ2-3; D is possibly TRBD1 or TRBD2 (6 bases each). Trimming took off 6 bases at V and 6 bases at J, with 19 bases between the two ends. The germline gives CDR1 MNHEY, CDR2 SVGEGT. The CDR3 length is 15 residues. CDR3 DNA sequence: TGTGCCAGCAGGCGAGAGGACAGCGGGTCGGATACGCAGTATTTT. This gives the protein CASRREDSGSDTQYF.